The entry that follows covers one T cell receptor (beta chain) sequence. Sequencing used immunoSEQ multiplex PCR; TCRdb keeps in-frame clones, though not all of them. This sample yields 190,000 or so clones, of which around 87% are seen a single time; around 2.7% belongs to the top ten. The sample belongs to a study of blood T cell repertoires in COVID-19. Trimming stripped 4 bases from V and 3 bases from J, with 16 bases between. Per germline, CDR1 MNHEY and CDR2 SVGEGT. The CDR3 has 15 amino acids. The chain joins TRBV6-2 or TRBV6-3 to TRBJ2-7; TRBD2 might be the D (5 bases). The sequencing input was peripheral blood. The TCR originated in a man aged 35-49 years with active or convalescent COVID-19. The CDR3 bases are TGTGCCAGCAGTTCCAAGGACTGGTTCCTCTACGAGCAGTACTTC. Its translation is CASSSKDWFLYEQYF.